This T cell receptor beta chain derives from a study of blood T cell repertoires in COVID-19. The overall study: COVID-19 samples collected from the United States, Italy and Spain covered acute and convalescent phases.

The V and J ends lost 5 bases and 1 base respectively, with 9 bases between them. Germline CDR1 reads LGHNT; CDR2 reads FRNRAP. This CDR3 has 15 residues. The cohort comprised adults aged about 18 to 89 years residing in 24 US areas. Donors in Cohort 3 who had recovered were those with two negative PCRs, healthcare professional clearance, or resolution of their symptoms. In the original workflow: Amplifying reference gene primers gave estimates of nucleated cell counts. Sequencing was performed with immunoSEQ multiplex PCR; in TCRdb, only in-frame clones are kept and a portion is missing. The V and J calls and clone size come from that table; D and trimming were worked out from the DNA. The repertoire holds under 450,000 clones, with roughly nine tenths as singletons.

Material: PBMCs or T cells enriched from blood (not recorded which). The gene calls are TRBV12-5 and TRBJ2-6; D is undetermined. This clonotype originated in a woman in her 30s who had recovered from COVID-19. The CDR3 spells CASGRVGSGANVLTF. The DNA for the CDR3 is TGTGCTAGTGGTCGGGTGGGTTCTGGGGCCAACGTCCTGACTTTC.